Below are 23 T cell receptor beta chains sequenced from a single sample in a study of T cell repertoires in cytomegalovirus infection. Their cognate antigens are unknown. TCRdb redid the calling of the reads with MiXCR, one entry per CDR3 protein. Of roughly 800,000 distinct CDR3 sequences in the sample, approximately 32% were seen once. The material sequenced was cultured CD8+ T cells from PBMCs, taken from culture after CMV antigen stimulation. The source of these receptors is a human donor in good health (CMV status not recorded). Some clones in this sample may be carry-over from other donors' samples.

This chain uses TRBV20-1 with TRBJ2-1; D is unclear. Germline CDR1 DFQATT, CDR2 SNEGSKA (reference sequence). This CDR3 is 11 amino acids long. V was cut by 5 bases and J by 9 bases, with 11 bases left in between. DNA for the CDR3: TGCAGTGCTTTACCTCTGGGTGAGCAGTTCTTC. Amino acid sequence: CSALPLGEQFF.

Ten or more counts support this clonotype. This chain links TRBV12-3 or TRBV12-4 with TRBJ2-1, with D hard to call. The CDR3 consists of 14 residues. V was shortened by 7 bases and J by 7 bases, with 17 bases between the two germline ends. The CDR3 loop is CASNSSWQGNEQFF. CDR3 in DNA: TGTGCCAGCAATTCCAGCTGGCAAGGTAATGAGCAGTTCTTC.

This clonotype was counted between two and nine times. The V gene is TRBV7-6, the J gene TRBJ2-1; D is perhaps TRBD1 (7 bases). This CDR3 spans 14 amino acids. Germline CDR1 and CDR2: SGHVS and FNYEAQ. V dropped 4 bases and J dropped 7 bases, with 14 bases sitting between them. CDR3 sequence: CASSYSQGGNEQFF. CDR3 nucleotides: TGTGCCAGCAGCTACAGCCAGGGGGGAAATGAGCAGTTCTTC.

This clonotype was found many times. The chain is built from TRBV4-1 and TRBJ2-6; no clear D gene. From germline, CDR1 is MGHRA and CDR2 YSYEKL. V lost 0 bases, J lost 0 bases, and 9 bases lay in between. CDR3 length: 17 amino acids. The CDR3 DNA reads TGCGCCAGCAGCCAAGAAGAACAAGCCTCTGGGGCCAACGTCCTGACTTTC. This encodes CASSQEEQASGANVLTF.

This chain joins TRBV20-1 and TRBJ1-5; 9 bases align to TRBD1. CDR3 length: 15 residues. The germline V gene has CDR1 DFQATT and CDR2 SNEGSKA (reference sequence). V was pared by 6 bases and J by 2 bases, with 8 bases of the junction left unmatched. The CDR3 reads CSAPQGAPGNQPQHF. The CDR3 DNA is TGCAGTGCGCCACAGGGGGCGCCGGGCAATCAGCCCCAGCATTTT.

The CDR3 is CSASFRGNEQFF. The CDR3 bases are TGCAGTGCTAGTTTCCGGGGCAATGAGCAGTTCTTC. The chain uses TRBV20-1 and TRBJ2-1; D possibly corresponds to TRBD2 (5 bases). Germline CDR1 and CDR2: DFQATT and SNEGSKA (reference sequence). V lost 3 bases and J lost 6, with 9 bases in between. This CDR3 contains 12 residues.

Concerning this clonotype: The junction does not match germline at one end; this may be a read error. V is TRBV19 and J is TRBJ1-4; no firm D call. Germline lookup yields CDR1 LNHDA and CDR2 SQIVND (reference sequence). The CDR3 has 11 residues. The CDR3 sequence: CSSSRPRKLFF. For the CDR3, the DNA is TGTTCCAGTAGTCGGCCCCGAAAACTGTTTTTT.

This clonotype came up many times. The chain joins TRBV7-6 to TRBJ2-3; 7 nucleotides match TRBD2. V was clipped by 4 bases and J by 5 bases; unmatched bases: 12. The V gene's germline CDR1 is SGHVS and CDR2 FNYEAQ. The CDR3 totals 16 residues. CDR3: CASSSGGGALGDTQYF. As DNA, the CDR3 is TGTGCCAGCAGCTCCGGGGGAGGGGCGCTAGGAGATACGCAGTATTTT.

In this sample, this clonotype turned up a few times. The rearrangement uses TRBV2 and TRBJ2-7; no clear D gene. Deletions cut 4 bases from V and 6 bases from J, with 10 bases between. This CDR3 comprises 12 residues. The germline CDR1 and CDR2 sequences are SNHLY and FYNNEI. The CDR3: CASSGTRSEQYV. In nucleotides, the CDR3 is TGTGCCAGCAGTGGGACGCGCAGCGAGCAGTACGTC.

The genes are TRBV6-1 and TRBJ2-3, with D hard to call. V lost 10 bases to trimming and J lost 0 bases, with 26 bases between them. CDR1 is MNHNS and CDR2 is SASEGT in the germline V gene. CDR3 length equals 18 residues. CDR3 sequence (DNA): TGTGCCACCCCCATGGACCCGAAACGAAAATCTAGCACAGATACGCAGTATTTT. Encoded protein: CATPMDPKRKSSTDTQYF.

V gene TRBV27 combines with J gene TRBJ2-7; D gene unclear. Deletions cut 2 bases from V and 0 bases from J, with 8 bases between. Germline V gene lookup returns CDR1 MNHEY and CDR2 SMNVEV (reference sequence). This CDR3 is 14 amino acids long. This CDR3 reads CASSLKRSSYEQYV. Written as DNA, the CDR3 is TGTGCCAGCAGTTTAAAGCGCAGCTCCTACGAGCAGTACGTC.

This chain links TRBV7-9 with TRBJ2-7; possible D gene TRBD2, 6 bases. The CDR3 contains 15 residues. Between the trimmed V and J ends, which lost 4 bases and 3 bases, there was a span of 16 bases. In germline, CDR1 is SEHNR, CDR2 FQNEAQ (reference sequence). The CDR3 protein is CASSSDRDWHYEQYF. CDR3 DNA: TGTGCCAGCAGCTCCGATCGGGACTGGCACTACGAGCAGTACTTC.

The rearrangement uses TRBV7-4 and TRBJ1-1; the D gene is possibly TRBD1 (5 bases). This CDR3 spans 15 amino acids. Trimming took off 3 bases at V and 3 bases at J, with 14 bases between the two ends. CDR1 SGHVT and CDR2 SQSDAQ come from the germline V gene. The CDR3 here is CASSLSGTVDTEAFF. CDR3 nucleotide sequence: TGTGCCAGCAGCTTGTCCGGGACCGTTGACACTGAAGCTTTCTTT.

This clonotype has only a few counts. The chain uses TRBV19 and TRBJ1-1, with 7 positions matching TRBD1. Germline V CDR1 and CDR2: LNHDA, SQIVND (reference sequence). CDR3 length: 15 residues. V was clipped by 7 bases and J by 0 bases; unmatched bases: 8. CDR3 nucleotide sequence: TGTGCCAGTACTAGGGGGCTCCCTATGAACACTGAAGCTTTCTTT. The encoded protein is CASTRGLPMNTEAFF.

This clonotype was counted at least ten times. The chain is built from TRBV6-5 and TRBJ1-5; no firm D call. Germline V gene data show CDR1 as MNHEY and CDR2 as SVGAGI. V lost 6 bases to trimming and J lost 0 bases, with 9 bases between them. This CDR3 has 14 amino acids. This CDR3 is CASRRSGSNQPQHF. CDR3 DNA: TGTGCCAGCAGACGTTCGGGTAGCAATCAGCCCCAGCATTTT.

The V and J genes are TRBV28 and TRBJ2-7; D unclear. The CDR3 extends over 15 amino acids. CDR1 is MDHEN, CDR2 SYDVKM, per germline. V gave up 6 bases and J gave up 3 bases, with 18 bases separating them. CDR3 in amino acids: CASSSVGVSVYEQYF. CDR3 nucleotide sequence: TGTGCCAGCAGCAGCGTAGGCGTTTCGGTCTACGAGCAGTACTTC. The full variable domain, with the rest looked up from reference TRBV28 and TRBJ2-7, is DVKVTQSSRYLVKRTGEKVFLECVQDMDHENMFWYRQDPGLGLRLIYFSYDVKMKEKGDIPEGYSVSREKKERFSLILESASTNQTSMYLCASSSVGVSVYEQYFGPGTRLTVT.

This clonotype was recorded a few times. The J gene is TRBJ1-6, the V gene TRBV27; 8 bases match TRBD1. CDR1 and CDR2 from the germline V gene are MNHEY and SMNVEV (reference sequence). V shed 4 bases and J 11 bases; nucleotides not matched to a gene: 7. This CDR3 contains 14 residues. Here the CDR3 reads CASSSGTGGPPLHF. Written as DNA, the CDR3 is TGTGCCAGCAGTTCCGGGACAGGAGGTCCACCCCTCCACTTT.

This clonotype was detected a few times. J is TRBJ1-1 and V is TRBV7-9; possible D gene TRBD1, 5 bases. Looked up from germline, CDR1 is SEHNR and CDR2 is FQNEAQ (reference sequence). V was cut by 3 bases and J by 0 bases, with 11 bases left in between. This CDR3 is 15 amino acids long. As DNA, the CDR3 is TGTGCCAGCAGCTTGTCGATGGGGGTGAACACTGAAGCTTTCTTT. Its protein product is CASSLSMGVNTEAFF.

Only one count was recorded for this clonotype. The chain carries TRBV28 and TRBJ2-2; TRBD1 agrees at 7 bases. J gave up 4 bases and V 5 bases, and 10 bases lay outside the gene matches. CDR1 is MDHEN and CDR2 is SYDVKM in the germline V gene. The CDR3 is made up of 16 amino acids. The CDR3 loop reads CASSLLQGVGTGELFF. CDR3 bases: TGTGCCAGCAGTCTCCTTCAGGGGGTTGGCACCGGGGAGCTGTTTTTT.

This clonotype was observed a few times. The chain couples TRBV20-1 to TRBJ2-1; 12 bases map to TRBD2. Germline-derived CDR1 and CDR2 are DFQATT and SNEGSKA (reference sequence). This CDR3 comprises 18 residues. J gave up 0 bases and V 6 bases, and 12 bases lay outside the gene matches. The CDR3 spells CSAQGTSGLLSSYNEQFF. CDR3 DNA: TGCAGTGCCCAGGGGACTAGCGGGCTACTAAGCTCCTACAATGAGCAGTTCTTC.

This clonotype has more than one count but fewer than ten. V gene TRBV19 combines with J gene TRBJ1-1, with D unclear. Trimming left V 4 bases short and J 4 bases short, with 19 bases between. Germline lookup yields CDR1 LNHDA and CDR2 SQIVND (reference sequence). CDR3 length equals 16 residues. In DNA form, the CDR3 reads TGTGCCAGTAGTAGAAACCCGGACGCCTGGTCCACTGAAGCTTTCTTT. As protein: CASSRNPDAWSTEAFF. The full variable domain, its missing parts supplied by reference TRBV19 and TRBJ1-1, is DGGITQSPKYLFRKEGQNVTLSCEQNLNHDAMYWYRQDPGQGLRLIYYSQIVNDFQKGDIAEGYSVSREKKESFPLTVTSAQKNPTAFYLCASSRNPDAWSTEAFFGQGTRLTVV.

This clonotype has more than one count but fewer than ten. Just one base apart from a much larger clone, this may be a read error. The chain couples TRBV9 to TRBJ2-3, with D uncertain. V was clipped by 4 bases and J by 1 base, with 7 bases between them. The CDR3 has 13 amino acids. The germline V gene encodes CDR1 SGDLS and CDR2 YYNGEE. The CDR3 is CASSTRGTDTQYF. For the CDR3, the DNA is TGTGCCAGCAGCACCCGGGGCACAGATACGCAGTATTTT.

This sequence joins TRBV20-1 and TRBJ2-5, with D unclear. Per the germline V gene, CDR1 is DFQATT and CDR2 is SNEGSKA (reference sequence). CDR3 length: 9 amino acids. V was trimmed by 6 bases and J by 5 bases, leaving 4 bases between them. The CDR3 sequence is CSATETQYF. DNA of the CDR3: TGCAGTGCCACGGAGACCCAGTACTTC.